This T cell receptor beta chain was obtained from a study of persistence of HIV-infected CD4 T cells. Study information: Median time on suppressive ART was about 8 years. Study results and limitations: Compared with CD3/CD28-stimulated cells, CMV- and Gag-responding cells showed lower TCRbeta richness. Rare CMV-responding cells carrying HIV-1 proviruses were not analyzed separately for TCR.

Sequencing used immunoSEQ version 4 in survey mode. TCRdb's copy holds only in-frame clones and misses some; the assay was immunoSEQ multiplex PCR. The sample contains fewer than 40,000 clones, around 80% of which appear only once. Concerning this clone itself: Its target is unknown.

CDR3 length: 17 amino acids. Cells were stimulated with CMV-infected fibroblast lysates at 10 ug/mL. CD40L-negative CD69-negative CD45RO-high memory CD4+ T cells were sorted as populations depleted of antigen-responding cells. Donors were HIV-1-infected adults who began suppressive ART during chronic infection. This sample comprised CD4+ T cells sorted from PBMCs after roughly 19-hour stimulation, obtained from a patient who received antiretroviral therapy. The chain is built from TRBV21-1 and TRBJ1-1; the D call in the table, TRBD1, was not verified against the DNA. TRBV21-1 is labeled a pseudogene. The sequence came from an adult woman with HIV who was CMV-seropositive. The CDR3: CASSKVFDTLPNTEAFF. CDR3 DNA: TGTGCCAGCAGCAAAGTTTTTGACACCCTACCGAACACTGAAGCTTTCTTT.